Listed below are T cell receptor beta chains from one sample, sequenced in a study of blood T cell repertoires in COVID-19. The repertoire was sequenced with immunoSEQ multiplex PCR; TCRdb's copy has only in-frame clones and lacks some. The table records fewer than 200,000 clones, about 83% of them present only once. The sample taken for sequencing was PBMCs or T cells enriched from blood (not recorded which). Receptors originate from a woman between 50 and 59 years old in a cohort exposed to, infected with or recovered from COVID-19 (not recorded which). CDR3s include the opening cysteine and the closing phenylalanine or tryptophan. Fields, in order: CDR3 protein, CDR3 DNA, V gene, D gene, clone size, J gene. A D gene is named only where the DNA matches it firmly. Some rows mark clone size as missing; the rest say once, few, many or name a class of expanded clone.

CASGGGEGYTF TGTGCCAGCGGGGGAGGCGAGGGCTACACCTTC TRBV12-3/TRBV12-4 - - TRBJ1-2
CASSESGGETQYF TGCGCCAGCAGTGAGTCAGGAGGAGAGACCCAGTACTTC TRBV10-1 - - TRBJ2-5
CASSERDRVTGELFF TGTGCCAGTAGTGAAAGGGACAGGGTTACCGGGGAGCTGTTTTTT TRBV19 TRBD1 - TRBJ2-2
CAWSVSGQYEQYF TGTGCCTGGAGTGTAAGCGGCCAATACGAGCAGTACTTC TRBV30 - once TRBJ2-7
CATSEGQGVLNTEAFF TGTGCCACCAGCGAAGGACAGGGGGTCTTGAACACTGAAGCTTTCTTT TRBV15 TRBD1 few TRBJ1-1
CASSTGDGYEKLFF TGTGCCAGCAGTACAGGGGACGGGTATGAAAAACTGTTTTTT TRBV6-5 TRBD1 - TRBJ1-4
CASSLVTGFLADTQYF TGTGCCAGCAGCTTAGTGACAGGGTTTCTCGCAGATACGCAGTATTTT TRBV7-9 TRBD1 - TRBJ2-3
CASNPTGLNQPQHF TGTGCCAGTAACCCGACAGGGCTAAATCAGCCCCAGCATTTT TRBV19 TRBD1 - TRBJ1-5
CASSQDGGTPNNEQFF TGTGCCAGCAGCCAAGATGGAGGGACTCCGAACAATGAGCAGTTCTTC TRBV14 - - TRBJ2-1
CASSLLSGDVNEQFF TGTGCCAGCAGCTTGTTGTCAGGGGATGTCAATGAGCAGTTCTTC TRBV5-4 - - TRBJ2-1
CASSRDRVNGYTF TGTGCCAGCAGCCGGGACAGGGTTAATGGCTACACCTTC TRBV11-2 TRBD1 - TRBJ1-2
CASSLGAAYTEAFF TGTGCCAGCAGCTTGGGGGCAGCTTACACTGAAGCTTTCTTT TRBV5-5 - - TRBJ1-1
CSALAQSYNEQFF TGCAGCGCCCTAGCTCAGTCCTACAATGAGCAGTTCTTC TRBV29-1 - once TRBJ2-1
CASSRGTSVGYNEQFF TGTGCCAGCAGCCGGGGGACCAGTGTGGGGTACAATGAGCAGTTCTTC TRBV5-4 - - TRBJ2-1
CASSWRGADNEQFF TGTGCCAGCAGTTGGCGGGGGGCGGACAATGAGCAGTTCTTC TRBV6-5 TRBD2 few TRBJ2-1
CATSLKGDSQYF TGTGCCACCAGCTTGAAAGGGGATAGCCAGTACTTC TRBV2 - - TRBJ2-5
CASSPGLAGGASSYNEQFF TGTGCCAGCAGCCCGGGACTAGCGGGGGGGGCCTCCTCCTACAATGAGCAGTTCTTC TRBV3-1/TRBV3-2 TRBD2 - TRBJ2-1
CASSPSARASGNTIYF TGTGCCAGCTCACCATCTGCCAGGGCCTCTGGAAACACCATATATTTT TRBV18 - - TRBJ1-3
CASSLRRGEAFF TGTGCCAGCAGCCTCCGACGGGGTGAAGCTTTCTTT TRBV7-9 - many TRBJ1-1
CASSLSGGMNTEAFF TGTGCCAGCAGTTTATCCGGGGGAATGAACACTGAAGCTTTCTTT TRBV27 - - TRBJ1-1
CASSSGQVAEGYGYTF TGTGCCAGCAGCTCAGGACAGGTAGCGGAGGGGTATGGCTACACCTTC TRBV5-4 TRBD1 - TRBJ1-2
CASRKGQANTGELFF TGTGCCAGCAGAAAGGGGCAGGCCAACACCGGGGAGCTGTTTTTT TRBV6-5 - - TRBJ2-2
CASSLGLAGGKANEQFF TGTGCCAGCAGTCTGGGACTAGCGGGAGGGAAGGCCAATGAGCAGTTCTTC TRBV28 TRBD2 - TRBJ2-1
CASRARGGNTEAFF TGTGCCAGCAGAGCCCGGGGGGGGAACACTGAAGCTTTCTTT TRBV6-5 - - TRBJ1-1
CASSVDGIVETQYF TGTGCCAGCAGCGTAGACGGGATAGTGGAGACCCAGTACTTC TRBV9 - - TRBJ2-5
CASSKSGTNRNTIYF TGTGCCAGCAGTAAGTCCGGGACTAACAGAAACACCATATATTTT TRBV25-1 - - TRBJ1-3
CASSPDTDRMNTEAFF TGTGCCAGCTCACCGGACACCGACAGGATGAACACTGAAGCTTTCTTT TRBV18 - - TRBJ1-1
CASSVERGSPAYNSPLHF TGTGCCAGCAGCGTAGAACGGGGTTCCCCCGCTTATAATTCACCCCTCCACTTT TRBV9 - - TRBJ1-6
CASSSVGGTGELFF TGTGCCAGCAGCTCGGTAGGAGGCACCGGGGAGCTGTTTTTT TRBV7-3 - few TRBJ2-2
CASSLTPGFFGGEKLFF TGTGCCAGCAGCCTAACCCCAGGGTTTTTTGGGGGCGAAAAACTGTTTTTT TRBV7-2 - - TRBJ1-4
CASSLGQSIDTQYF TGCGCCAGCAGCTTGGGTCAGTCAATAGATACGCAGTATTTT TRBV5-1 - few TRBJ2-3
CASSPRESPLHF TGTGCCAGTAGTCCCCGCGAATCACCCCTCCACTTT TRBV19 - - TRBJ1-6
CASSRGGGNSPLHF TGTGCCAGCAGCCGAGGCGGGGGTAATTCACCCCTCCACTTT TRBV2 - - TRBJ1-6
CASARRLSGANVLTF TGTGCCAGCGCAAGGCGACTATCTGGGGCCAACGTCCTGACTTTC TRBV28 - - TRBJ2-6
CASSLPGLGTDTQYF TGTGCCAGCAGCTTACCGGGACTAGGAACGGATACGCAGTATTTT TRBV13 TRBD2 - TRBJ2-3
CASSTRVSGASPDTQYF TGTGCCAGCAGTACCAGGGTCAGCGGGGCTTCACCAGATACGCAGTATTTT TRBV28 TRBD2 - TRBJ2-3
CSAERDEEQFF TGCAGTGCGGAGCGGGATGAGGAGCAGTTCTTC TRBV20-1 TRBD2 - TRBJ2-1